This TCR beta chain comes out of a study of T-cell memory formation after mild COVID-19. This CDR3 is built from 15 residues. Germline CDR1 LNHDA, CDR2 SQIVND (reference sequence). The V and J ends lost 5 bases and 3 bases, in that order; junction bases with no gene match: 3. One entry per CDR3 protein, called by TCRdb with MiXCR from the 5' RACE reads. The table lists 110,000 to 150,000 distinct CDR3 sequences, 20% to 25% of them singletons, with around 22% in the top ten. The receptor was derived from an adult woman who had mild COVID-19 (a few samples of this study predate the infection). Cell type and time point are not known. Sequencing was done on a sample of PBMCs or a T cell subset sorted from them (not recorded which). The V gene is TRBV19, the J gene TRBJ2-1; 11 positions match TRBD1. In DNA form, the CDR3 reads TGTGCCAGTAGTTTTGGGACAGGGGGCTACAATGAGCAGTTCTTC. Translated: CASSFGTGGYNEQFF.